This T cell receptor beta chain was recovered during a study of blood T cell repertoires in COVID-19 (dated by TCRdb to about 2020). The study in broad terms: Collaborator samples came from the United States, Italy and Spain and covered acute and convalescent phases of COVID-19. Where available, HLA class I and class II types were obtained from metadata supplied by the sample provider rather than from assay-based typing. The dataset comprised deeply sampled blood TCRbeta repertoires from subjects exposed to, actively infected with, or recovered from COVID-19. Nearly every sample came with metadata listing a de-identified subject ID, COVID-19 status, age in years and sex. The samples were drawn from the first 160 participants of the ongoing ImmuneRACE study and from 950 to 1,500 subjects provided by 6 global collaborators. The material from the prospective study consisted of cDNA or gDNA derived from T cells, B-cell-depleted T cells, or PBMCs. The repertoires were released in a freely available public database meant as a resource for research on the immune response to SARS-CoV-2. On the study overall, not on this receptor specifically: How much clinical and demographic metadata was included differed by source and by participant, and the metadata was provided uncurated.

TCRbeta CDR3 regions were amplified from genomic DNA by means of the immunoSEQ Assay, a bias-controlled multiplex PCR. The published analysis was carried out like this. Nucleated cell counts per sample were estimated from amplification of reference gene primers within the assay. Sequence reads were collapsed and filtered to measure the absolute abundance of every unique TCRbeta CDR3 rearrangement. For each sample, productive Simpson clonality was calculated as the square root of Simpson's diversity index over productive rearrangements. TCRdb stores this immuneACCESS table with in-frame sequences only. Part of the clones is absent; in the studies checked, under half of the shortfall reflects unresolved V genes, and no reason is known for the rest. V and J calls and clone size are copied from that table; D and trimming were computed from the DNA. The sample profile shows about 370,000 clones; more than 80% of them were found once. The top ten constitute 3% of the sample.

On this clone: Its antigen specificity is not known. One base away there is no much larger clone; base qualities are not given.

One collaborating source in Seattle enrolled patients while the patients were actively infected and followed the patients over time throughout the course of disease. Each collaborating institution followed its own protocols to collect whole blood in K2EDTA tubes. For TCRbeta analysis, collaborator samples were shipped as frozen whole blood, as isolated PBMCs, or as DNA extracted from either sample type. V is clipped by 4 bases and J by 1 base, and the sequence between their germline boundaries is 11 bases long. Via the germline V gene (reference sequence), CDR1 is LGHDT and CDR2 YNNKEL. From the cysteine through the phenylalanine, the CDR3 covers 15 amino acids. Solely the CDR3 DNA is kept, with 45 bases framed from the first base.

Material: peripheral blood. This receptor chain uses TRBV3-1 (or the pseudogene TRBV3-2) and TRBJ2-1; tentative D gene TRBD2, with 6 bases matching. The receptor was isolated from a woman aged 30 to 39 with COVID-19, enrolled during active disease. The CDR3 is CASSLGTGSYNEQFF. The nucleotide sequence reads TGTGCCAGCAGCCTCGGGACTGGATCCTACAATGAGCAGTTCTTC.